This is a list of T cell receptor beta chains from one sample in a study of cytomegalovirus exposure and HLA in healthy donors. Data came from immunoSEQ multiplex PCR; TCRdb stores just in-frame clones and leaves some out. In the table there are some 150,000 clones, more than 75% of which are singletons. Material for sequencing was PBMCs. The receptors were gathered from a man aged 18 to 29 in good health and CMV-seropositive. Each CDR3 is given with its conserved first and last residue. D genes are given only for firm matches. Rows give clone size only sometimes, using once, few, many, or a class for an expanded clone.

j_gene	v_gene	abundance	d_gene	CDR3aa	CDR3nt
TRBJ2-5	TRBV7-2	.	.	CASSREPQQTQYF	TGTGCCAGCAGCCGGGAACCTCAGCAGACCCAGTACTTC
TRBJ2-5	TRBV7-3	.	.	CASAKQGQETQYF	TGTGCCAGCGCGAAACAGGGACAAGAGACCCAGTACTTC
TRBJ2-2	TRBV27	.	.	CASSLRGGNTGELFF	TGTGCCAGCAGTTTAAGAGGGGGAAACACCGGGGAGCTGTTTTTT
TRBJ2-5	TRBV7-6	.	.	CASRLGGAQETQYF	TGTGCCAGCAGGTTGGGGGGGGCACAAGAGACCCAGTACTTC
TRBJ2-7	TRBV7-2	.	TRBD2	CASSFGGGGYEQYF	TGTGCCAGCAGCTTTGGCGGGGGTGGGTACGAGCAGTACTTC
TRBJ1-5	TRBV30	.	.	CAWEPKPRTLEQPQHF	TGTGCCTGGGAACCCAAGCCTAGGACTTTAGAACAGCCCCAGCATTTT
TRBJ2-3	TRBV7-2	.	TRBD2	CASSTGGRGGTDTQYF	TGTGCCAGCAGCACCGGAGGACGGGGGGGCACAGATACGCAGTATTTT
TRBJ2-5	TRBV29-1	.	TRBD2	CSVESGTQETQYF	TGCAGCGTTGAAAGCGGGACCCAAGAGACCCAGTACTTC
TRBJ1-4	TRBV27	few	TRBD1	CASSLDRVDEKLFF	TGTGCCAGCAGTCTCGACAGGGTGGATGAAAAACTGTTTTTT
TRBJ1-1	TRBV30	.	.	CAWSLPGTPSTEAFF	TGTGCCTGGAGTCTCCCCGGGACTCCCTCAACTGAAGCTTTCTTT
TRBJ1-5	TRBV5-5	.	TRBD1	CASSLRWDRGQPQHF	TGTGCCAGCAGCTTGAGATGGGACAGGGGTCAGCCCCAGCATTTT
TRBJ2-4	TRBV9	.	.	CASSGADGVGNIQYF	TGTGCCAGCAGCGGGGCGGACGGGGTGGGAAACATTCAGTACTTC
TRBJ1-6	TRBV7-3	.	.	CASSERGTDNSPLHF	TGTGCCAGCAGCGAAAGGGGGACGGATAATTCACCCCTCCACTTT
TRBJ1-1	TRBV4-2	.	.	CASSQSTAEAFF	TGTGCCAGCAGCCAGAGTACGGCTGAAGCTTTCTTT
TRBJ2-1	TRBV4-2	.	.	CASSQDTGYEQFF	TGTGCCAGCAGCCAAGATACAGGGTACGAGCAGTTCTTC
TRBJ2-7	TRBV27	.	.	CASSLGRESKEQYF	TGTGCCAGCAGTTTAGGGCGGGAAAGTAAAGAGCAGTACTTC
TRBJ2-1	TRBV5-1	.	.	CASSFLRGGDNEQFF	TGCGCCAGCAGCTTCCTGCGGGGCGGGGACAATGAGCAGTTCTTC
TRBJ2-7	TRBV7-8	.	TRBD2	CASRPGLAAQQYF	TGTGCCAGCCGCCCAGGACTAGCGGCTCAGCAGTACTTC
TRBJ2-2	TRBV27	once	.	CASSFQRAGELFF	TGTGCCAGCAGTTTCCAGCGCGCCGGGGAGCTGTTTTTT
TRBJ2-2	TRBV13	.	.	CASSDAYGTSTLSTGELFF	TGTGCCAGCTCCGATGCCTACGGGACATCTACTCTTTCTACCGGGGAGCTGTTTTTT
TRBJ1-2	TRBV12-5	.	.	CASGLVLRGNNYGYTF	TGTGCTAGTGGTTTGGTACTTAGGGGTAATAACTATGGCTACACCTTC
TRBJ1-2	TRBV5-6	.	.	CASTPSGAWGGYTF	TGTGCCAGCACCCCAAGTGGGGCCTGGGGTGGCTACACCTTC
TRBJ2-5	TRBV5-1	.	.	CASSLEAGLQETQYF	TGCGCCAGCAGCTTGGAAGCAGGGCTACAAGAGACCCAGTACTTC
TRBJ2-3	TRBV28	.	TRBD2	CASSSGSTDTQYF	TGTGCCAGCTCTAGCGGTAGCACAGATACGCAGTATTTT
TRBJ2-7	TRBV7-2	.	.	CASSFGRYYEQYF	TGTGCCAGCAGCTTCGGTCGGTACTACGAGCAGTACTTC
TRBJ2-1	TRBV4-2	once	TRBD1	CASSRDRYNEQFF	TGTGCCAGCAGCCGGGACAGGTACAATGAGCAGTTCTTC
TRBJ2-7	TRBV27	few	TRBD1	CASSGTGGLYEQYF	TGTGCCAGCAGTGGGACAGGGGGTTTATACGAGCAGTACTTC
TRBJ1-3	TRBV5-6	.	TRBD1	CASSLGRGHGNTIYF	TGTGCCAGCAGCTTGGGGAGGGGGCACGGAAACACCATATATTTT
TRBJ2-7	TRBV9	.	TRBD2	CASSPGASGDYEQYF	TGTGCCAGCAGCCCCGGAGCTAGCGGAGATTACGAGCAGTACTTC
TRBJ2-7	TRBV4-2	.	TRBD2	CASSQAGGESSYEQYF	TGTGCCAGCAGCCAGGCCGGGGGGGAGAGCTCCTACGAGCAGTACTTC
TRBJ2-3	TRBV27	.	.	CASSRRGDTQYF	TGTGCCAGCAGTCGGAGGGGAGATACGCAGTATTTT
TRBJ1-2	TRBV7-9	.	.	CASSLGQAGYHGYTF	TGTGCCAGCAGCTTAGGGCAGGCTGGATACCATGGCTACACCTTC
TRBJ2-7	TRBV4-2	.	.	CASSPPRGRAESYEQYF	TGTGCCAGCAGCCCGCCTAGGGGGAGGGCCGAATCCTACGAGCAGTACTTC
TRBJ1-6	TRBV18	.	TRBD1	CASSRDRVGGSPLHF	TGTGCCAGCTCACGGGACAGGGTAGGAGGGTCACCCCTCCACTTT
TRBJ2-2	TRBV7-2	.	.	CASSLEVLVGGETGELFF	TGTGCCAGCAGCTTAGAAGTCTTGGTGGGAGGAGAAACCGGGGAGCTGTTTTTT
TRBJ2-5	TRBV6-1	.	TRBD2	CASSEAGRVNKETQYF	TGTGCCAGCAGTGAAGCGGGGAGGGTCAACAAAGAGACCCAGTACTTC
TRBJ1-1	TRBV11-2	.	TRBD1	CASSLSYRGSRDTEAFF	TGTGCCAGCAGCCTCTCGTACAGGGGTTCTCGGGACACTGAAGCTTTCTTT
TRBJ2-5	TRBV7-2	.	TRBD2	CASSLESSGGAETQYF	TGTGCCAGCAGCTTAGAGAGTAGCGGGGGGGCTGAGACCCAGTACTTC
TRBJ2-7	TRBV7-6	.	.	CASSPSTGAAYEQYF	TGTGCCAGCAGCCCCAGTACCGGAGCGGCCTACGAGCAGTACTTC
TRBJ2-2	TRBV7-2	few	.	CASSLAPSHAGELFF	TGTGCCAGCAGCTTAGCTCCTAGCCACGCCGGGGAGCTGTTTTTT
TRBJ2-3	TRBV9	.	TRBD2	CASSVASGATRGNTQYF	TGTGCCAGCAGCGTAGCTAGCGGGGCCACCCGGGGAAATACGCAGTATTTT
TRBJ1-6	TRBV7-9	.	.	CASSFGGPGDNSPLHF	TGTGCCAGCAGCTTCGGAGGCCCGGGGGATAATTCACCCCTCCACTTT
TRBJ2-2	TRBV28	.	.	CAGGVPNTGELFF	TGTGCCGGAGGGGTCCCGAACACCGGGGAGCTGTTTTTT
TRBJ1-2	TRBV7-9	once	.	CASSPGAGLSGYTF	TGTGCCAGCAGCCCAGGGGCAGGGCTTTCAGGCTACACCTTC